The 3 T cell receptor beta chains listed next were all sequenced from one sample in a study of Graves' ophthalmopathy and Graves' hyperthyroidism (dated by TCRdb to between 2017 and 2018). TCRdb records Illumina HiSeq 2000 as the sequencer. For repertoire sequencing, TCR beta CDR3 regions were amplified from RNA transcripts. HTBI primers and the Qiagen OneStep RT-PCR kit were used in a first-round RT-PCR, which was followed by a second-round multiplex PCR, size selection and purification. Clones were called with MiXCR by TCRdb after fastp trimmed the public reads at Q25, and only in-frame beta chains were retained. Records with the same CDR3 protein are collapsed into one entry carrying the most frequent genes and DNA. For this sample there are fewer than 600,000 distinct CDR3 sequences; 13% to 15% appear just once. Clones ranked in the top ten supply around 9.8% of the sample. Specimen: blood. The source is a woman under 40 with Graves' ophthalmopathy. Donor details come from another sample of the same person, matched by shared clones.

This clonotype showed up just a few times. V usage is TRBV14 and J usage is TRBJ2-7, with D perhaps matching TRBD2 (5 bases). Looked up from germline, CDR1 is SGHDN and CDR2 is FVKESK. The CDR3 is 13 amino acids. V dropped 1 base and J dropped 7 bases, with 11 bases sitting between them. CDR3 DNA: TGTGCCAGCAGCCAAGTCAACACGGGGGAGCAGTACTTC. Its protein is CASSQVNTGEQYF.

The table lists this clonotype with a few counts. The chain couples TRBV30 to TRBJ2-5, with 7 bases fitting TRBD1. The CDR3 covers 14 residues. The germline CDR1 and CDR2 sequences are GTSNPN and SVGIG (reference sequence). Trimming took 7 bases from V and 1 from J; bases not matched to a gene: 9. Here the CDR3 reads CASTGTAAQETQYF. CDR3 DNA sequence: TGTGCCTCCACAGGGACAGCGGCCCAAGAGACCCAGTACTTC.

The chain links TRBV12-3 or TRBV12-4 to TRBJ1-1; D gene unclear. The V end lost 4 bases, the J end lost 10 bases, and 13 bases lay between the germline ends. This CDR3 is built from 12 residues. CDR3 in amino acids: CASSSEFAGAFF. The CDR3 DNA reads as TGTGCCAGCAGTTCAGAGTTTGCGGGAGCTTTCTTT.